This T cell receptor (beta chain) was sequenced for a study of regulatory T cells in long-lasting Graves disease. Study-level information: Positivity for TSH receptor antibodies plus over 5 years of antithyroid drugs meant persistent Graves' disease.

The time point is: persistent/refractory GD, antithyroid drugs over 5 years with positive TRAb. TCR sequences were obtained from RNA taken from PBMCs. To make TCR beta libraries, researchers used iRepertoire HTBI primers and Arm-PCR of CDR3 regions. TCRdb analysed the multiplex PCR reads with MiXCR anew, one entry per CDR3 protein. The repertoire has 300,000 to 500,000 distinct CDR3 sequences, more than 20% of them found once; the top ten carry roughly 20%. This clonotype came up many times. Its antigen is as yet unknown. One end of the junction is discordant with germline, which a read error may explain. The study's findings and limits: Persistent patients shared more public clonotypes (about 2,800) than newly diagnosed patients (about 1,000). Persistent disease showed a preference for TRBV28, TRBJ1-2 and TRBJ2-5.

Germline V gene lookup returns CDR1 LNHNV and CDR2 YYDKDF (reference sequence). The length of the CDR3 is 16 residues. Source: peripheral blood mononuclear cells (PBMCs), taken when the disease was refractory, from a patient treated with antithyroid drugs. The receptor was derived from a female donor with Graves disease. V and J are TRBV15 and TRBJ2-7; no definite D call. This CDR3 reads CATSRDPSGISYEQYF. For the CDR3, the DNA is TGTGCCACCAGCCGAGACCCCTCTGGGATCTCCTACGAGCAGTACTTC.